This TCR beta chain was profiled in a study of cytomegalovirus exposure and HLA in healthy donors. General study findings and limits: In a later analysis, donors in an Asian-associated ancestry cluster reportedly had fewer N-insertions in productive TCRs than the cohort mean.

The table lists this clone with a count of one. The antigen remains undetermined. The primer mix had 60 Vbeta and 13 Jbeta primers. Assay used: immunoSEQ multiplex PCR; TCRdb lists only in-frame clones, some missing. The data show roughly 100,000 clones, around 61% seen once. The germline V gene encodes CDR1 PRHDT and CDR2 FYEKMQ (reference sequence). The V gene lost 1 base and the J gene lost 0 bases, with 7 bases spanning the gap. The CDR3 has 16 amino acids. The sample consisted of PBMCs. The receptor comes from a woman in her 50s in good health and CMV-seronegative. The rearrangement joins TRBV13 to TRBJ2-6; no clear D gene. CDR3: CASSLDPSSGANVLTF. CDR3 bases: TGTGCCAGCAGCTTAGATCCTTCCTCTGGGGCCAACGTCCTGACTTTC.